Listed below are T cell receptor beta chains from one sample, sequenced in a study of T-cell memory formation after mild COVID-19. TCRdb re-analysed the 5' RACE reads in MiXCR, keeping a single row per CDR3 protein. This table holds 450,000 to 650,000 distinct CDR3 sequences, approximately 19% found once. Material: PBMCs or a T cell subset sorted from them (not recorded which). All receptors derive from an adult woman who had mild COVID-19 (a few samples of this study predate the infection). Cell type and time point are not known. The CDR3 runs from the conserved cysteine through the conserved F or W. A D gene is named only where the DNA matches it firmly. Clone sizes are given selectively: once, few, many, or a class where the clone is expanded.

TRBV12-3/TRBV12-4	TRBJ1-6	.	.	CASSAVGQFLHF	TGTGCCAGCAGTGCGGTCGGACAGTTCCTCCACTTT
TRBV6-5	TRBJ1-1	TRBD1	.	CASSYDRGENTEAFF	TGTGCCAGCAGTTACGACAGGGGTGAGAACACTGAAGCTTTCTTT
TRBV12-3/TRBV12-4	TRBJ2-6	.	.	CASSFSAVLSSGANVLTF	TGTGCCAGCAGTTTTAGTGCGGTTCTTAGCTCTGGGGCCAACGTCCTGACTTTC
TRBV7-9	TRBJ1-5	TRBD1	once	CAIQGIDEYSNQPQHF	TGTGCCATACAGGGGATAGATGAGTATAGCAATCAGCCCCAGCATTTT
TRBV12-3/TRBV12-4	TRBJ2-5	.	.	CASSFVSQETQYF	TGTGCCAGCAGTTTCGTGAGCCAAGAGACCCAGTACTTC
TRBV7-6	TRBJ2-5	TRBD2	.	CASSFGGGIAETQYF	TGTGCCAGCAGCTTTGGCGGGGGGATAGCAGAGACCCAGTACTTC
TRBV2	TRBJ2-2	.	.	CASKSQGLNTGELFF	TGTGCCAGTAAATCCCAGGGTTTAAACACCGGGGAGCTGTTTTTT
TRBV7-9	TRBJ1-2	.	few	CASSPGTKTYGYTF	TGTGCCAGCAGCCCAGGGACCAAAACTTATGGCTACACCTTC
TRBV7-3	TRBJ2-1	TRBD2	few	CASSLRGTSGGGDEQFF	TGTGCCAGCAGCTTACGGGGGACTAGCGGGGGCGGCGATGAGCAGTTCTTC
TRBV20-1	TRBJ1-1	.	few	CSATGPNTEAFF	TGCAGTGCGACAGGACCGAACACTGAAGCTTTCTTT
TRBV3-1	TRBJ1-5	.	few	CASSQVSGNQPQHF	TGTGCCAGCAGCCAAGTCTCTGGCAATCAGCCCCAGCATTTT
TRBV28	TRBJ1-5	.	many	CASRDSNQPQHF	TGTGCCAGTCGGGATAGCAATCAGCCCCAGCATTTT
TRBV15	TRBJ1-1	.	.	CATSRDGGSEAFF	TGTGCCACCAGCAGAGACGGGGGGTCTGAAGCTTTCTTT
TRBV29-1	TRBJ1-1	TRBD1	few	CSGTGAINSEAFF	TGCAGCGGGACAGGGGCCATAAACAGTGAAGCTTTCTTT
TRBV7-9	TRBJ2-7	.	.	CASSLGQPGDEQYF	TGTGCCAGCAGCTTGGGACAGCCGGGGGACGAGCAGTACTTC
TRBV24-1	TRBJ2-5	TRBD2	few	CATSGGWGRAGETQYF	TGTGCCACCAGTGGGGGATGGGGGAGGGCCGGAGAGACCCAGTACTTC
TRBV4-3	TRBJ2-7	TRBD2	.	CASSRGTSGDYEQYF	TGCGCCAGCAGCCGCGGGACTAGCGGGGACTACGAGCAGTACTTC
TRBV2	TRBJ2-5	TRBD2	.	CASPGLAGASGTQYF	TGTGCCAGCCCGGGACTAGCGGGAGCGTCAGGGACCCAGTACTTC
TRBV7-2	TRBJ2-2	TRBD1	few	CASSLEGQVTTGELFF	TGTGCCAGCAGCCTAGAAGGACAGGTGACCACCGGGGAGCTGTTTTTT
TRBV15	TRBJ1-1	.	.	CATSRDTDVTEAFF	TGTGCCACCAGCAGAGATACGGATGTGACTGAAGCTTTCTTT
TRBV30	TRBJ2-1	TRBD2	.	CAWTSGVWSYNEQFF	TGTGCCTGGACTAGCGGGGTTTGGTCCTACAATGAGCAGTTCTTC
TRBV4-1	TRBJ1-2	.	once	CASSQDGTRANYGYTF	TGCGCCAGCAGCCAAGACGGGACAAGAGCTAACTATGGCTACACCTTC
TRBV4-1	TRBJ2-7	.	.	CASGAGMGYEQYF	TGCGCCAGCGGGGCAGGGATGGGCTACGAGCAGTACTTC
TRBV9	TRBJ2-7	.	.	CASSVEPLSYEQYF	TGTGCCAGCAGCGTAGAACCGCTGTCCTACGAGCAGTACTTC
TRBV5-1	TRBJ2-7	.	few	CASSFDNTGYEQYF	TGCGCCAGCAGCTTTGATAATACAGGTTACGAGCAGTACTTC
TRBV6-6	TRBJ2-1	TRBD2	.	CASSLTSGRTYNEQFF	TGTGCCAGCAGCCTTACTAGCGGGAGGACCTACAATGAGCAGTTCTTC
TRBV7-9	TRBJ2-3	.	many	CASSLAGADTQYF	TGTGCCAGCAGCTTGGCCGGAGCAGATACGCAGTATTTT
TRBV6-2/TRBV6-3	TRBJ2-1	.	.	CASSYGPGRHEQFF	TGTGCCAGCAGTTACGGTCCAGGGAGGCATGAGCAGTTCTTC
TRBV6-1	TRBJ2-7	.	.	CASSGNYYEQYF	TGTGCCAGCAGTGGAAACTACTACGAGCAGTACTTC
TRBV18	TRBJ1-1	TRBD1	few	CATSQGANTEAFF	TGTGCCACATCCCAGGGGGCGAACACTGAAGCTTTCTTT
TRBV7-2	TRBJ2-1	TRBD2	.	CASSLEGTKGNEQFF	TGTGCCAGCAGCTTAGAGGGGACTAAGGGCAATGAGCAGTTCTTC
TRBV12-3/TRBV12-4	TRBJ1-4	TRBD1	.	CASSKGARDEKLIF	TGTGCCAGCAGTAAGGGGGCGCGGGATGAAAAACTGATTTTT
TRBV6-1	TRBJ1-1	.	.	CASTRDWSGSEAFF	TGTGCCAGCACGAGGGACTGGTCGGGCTCTGAAGCTTTCTTT
TRBV9	TRBJ1-2	TRBD1	.	CASSVGEGANGYTF	TGTGCCAGCAGCGTAGGGGAGGGGGCGAATGGCTACACCTTC
TRBV6-2/TRBV6-3	TRBJ2-1	TRBD2	few	CASSYSGTSGGSYYNEQFF	TGTGCCAGCAGTTACTCAGGGACTAGCGGGGGTTCTTACTACAATGAGCAGTTCTTC
TRBV5-1	TRBJ2-2	.	many	CASSLVVGNTGELFF	TGCGCCAGCAGCTTGGTTGTGGGGAACACCGGGGAGCTGTTTTTT
TRBV7-6	TRBJ1-6	.	.	CASSLGGSSYNSPLHF	TGTGCCAGCAGCTTAGGGGGGAGCTCCTATAATTCACCCCTCCACTTT
TRBV5-4	TRBJ2-5	.	.	CASSLEGGEETQYF	TGTGCCAGCAGCTTGGAGGGCGGCGAAGAGACCCAGTACTTC
TRBV14	TRBJ1-1	TRBD1	few	CASSPHRGTEAFF	TGTGCCAGCAGCCCCCACAGGGGTACTGAAGCTTTCTTT
TRBV19	TRBJ2-7	TRBD1	.	CASRWTGGSYEQYF	TGTGCCAGCCGATGGACAGGGGGTAGCTACGAGCAGTACTTC
TRBV3-1	TRBJ1-1	.	.	CASSQGTADTEAFF	TGTGCCAGCAGCCAAGGTACAGCAGACACTGAAGCTTTCTTT
TRBV6-6	TRBJ2-7	TRBD1	.	CASSITGTGAYEQYF	TGTGCCAGCAGCATAACCGGGACAGGGGCCTACGAGCAGTACTTC
TRBV11-2	TRBJ2-5	TRBD2	.	CASSWSLAGGPETQYF	TGTGCCAGCAGCTGGTCGCTAGCGGGGGGGCCGGAGACCCAGTACTTC
TRBV27	TRBJ2-7	.	.	CASSKGRTYEQYF	TGTGCCAGCAGTAAGGGCAGGACCTACGAGCAGTACTTC
TRBV11-2	TRBJ2-1	TRBD2	few	CASSSRTSGSYNEQFF	TGTGCCAGCAGCTCTCGGACTAGCGGCTCCTACAATGAGCAGTTCTTC
TRBV28	TRBJ2-7	TRBD1	.	CASSSSGTGGREQYF	TGTGCCAGCAGTTCATCCGGGACAGGGGGGCGTGAGCAGTACTTC
TRBV3-1	TRBJ1-2	.	.	CASSQVDGRGKGYTF	TGTGCCAGCAGCCAAGTTGACGGCAGGGGTAAAGGCTACACCTTC
TRBV12-3/TRBV12-4	TRBJ2-7	TRBD2	.	CASSLYSGDSYEQYF	TGTGCCAGCAGTTTATACAGCGGGGACTCCTACGAGCAGTACTTC
TRBV2	TRBJ2-7	.	.	CASREGGEQYF	TGTGCCAGCAGGGAAGGCGGCGAGCAGTACTTC
TRBV4-3	TRBJ2-7	TRBD1	.	CASSQTRGPEQYF	TGCGCCAGCAGCCAGACCAGGGGGCCCGAGCAGTACTTC
TRBV7-9	TRBJ2-7	TRBD1	many	CASSSGTGVNEQYF	TGTGCCAGCAGCTCCGGGACAGGGGTGAACGAGCAGTACTTC
TRBV7-2	TRBJ2-2	TRBD2	few	CASRGTSGRPTGELFF	TGTGCCAGCAGGGGGACTAGCGGGAGACCCACCGGGGAGCTGTTTTTT